This paragraph covers one T cell receptor beta chain sequence. Antigen unknown. TCRdb's copy holds only in-frame clones and misses some; the assay was immunoSEQ multiplex PCR. The data contain under 200,000 clones, about 92% of them seen just once; the ten biggest clones take up 3.9%. The sample comes from a study of T cell responses to AZD1222 COVID-19 vaccine. The CDR3 length is 14 residues. Trimming removed 4 bases at V and 4 bases at J, with 13 bases between. Germline V gene lookup returns CDR1 PRHDT and CDR2 FYEKMQ (reference sequence). Study outcomes and limitations: Unmutated variant regions reportedly attract nearly half of all spike-specific TCRs.

The rearrangement joins TRBV13 to TRBJ1-1, with D unresolved. The sample here was peripheral blood, taken on day 0 of AZD1222 vaccination. The receptor's source is an adult in good health. CDR3: CASSSTGPVTEAFF. DNA for the CDR3: TGTGCCAGCAGCTCTACTGGACCAGTCACTGAAGCTTTCTTT.